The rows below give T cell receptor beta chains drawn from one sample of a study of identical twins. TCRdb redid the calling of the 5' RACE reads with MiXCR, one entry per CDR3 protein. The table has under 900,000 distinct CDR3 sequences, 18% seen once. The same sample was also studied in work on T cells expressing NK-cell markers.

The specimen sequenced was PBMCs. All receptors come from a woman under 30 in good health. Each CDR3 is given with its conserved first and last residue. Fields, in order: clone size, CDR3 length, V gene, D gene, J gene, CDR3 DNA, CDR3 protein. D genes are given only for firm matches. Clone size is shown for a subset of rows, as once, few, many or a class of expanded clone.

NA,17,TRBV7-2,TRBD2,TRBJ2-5,TGTGCCAGCAGCGCCCACCATACTAGCGGGAGGGGAGAGACCCAGTACTTC,CASSAHHTSGRGETQYF
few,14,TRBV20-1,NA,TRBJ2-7,TGCAGTGCTAGGAGGCAGGGGATACCCTACGAGCAGTACTTC,CSARRQGIPYEQYF
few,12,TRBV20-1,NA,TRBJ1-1,TGCAGTGCTGCCCAGGGAATCACTGAAGCTTTCTTT,CSAAQGITEAFF
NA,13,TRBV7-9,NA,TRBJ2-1,TGTGCCAGCAGCCAGACAGGTCCAAATGAGCAGTTCTTC,CASSQTGPNEQFF
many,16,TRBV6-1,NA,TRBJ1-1,TGTGCCACGCTTTACGGGACCACCAAATCGAACACTGAAGCTTTCTTT,CATLYGTTKSNTEAFF
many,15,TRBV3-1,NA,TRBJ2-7,TGTGCCAGCAGCCAAGACGGGCCAGGGACCTACGAGCAGTACTTC,CASSQDGPGTYEQYF
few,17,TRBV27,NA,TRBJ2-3,TGTGCCAGCAGTACCCGCCGGGACCCTAGCTCACAAGATACGCAGTATTTT,CASSTRRDPSSQDTQYF
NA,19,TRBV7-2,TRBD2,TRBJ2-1,TGTGCCAGCAGCTTAGCCCCCCGTGTAGCGGGGGGGAAGTACAATGAGCAGTTCTTC,CASSLAPRVAGGKYNEQFF
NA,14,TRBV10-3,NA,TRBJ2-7,TGTGCCATCAGTGCCCGCGGAACCCCCTACGAGCAGTACTTC,CAISARGTPYEQYF
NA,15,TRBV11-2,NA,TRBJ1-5,TGTGCCAGCAGCTTGAGTCGGACATTCAATCAGCCCCAGCATTTT,CASSLSRTFNQPQHF
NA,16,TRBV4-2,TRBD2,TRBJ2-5,TGTGCCAGCAGCCAAGATCCAGCGGGGGGGCTGGAGACCCAGTACTTC,CASSQDPAGGLETQYF
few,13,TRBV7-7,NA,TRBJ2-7,TGTGCCAGCAGCGAGGACAGCTCGGGGGAGCAGTACTTC,CASSEDSSGEQYF
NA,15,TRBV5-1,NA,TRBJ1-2,TGCGCCAGCAGTCTGGGGTTTTTCGGCACTTATGGCTACACCTTC,CASSLGFFGTYGYTF
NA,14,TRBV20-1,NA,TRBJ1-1,TGCAGTGCTAGAGATAGGGTGGGGGCCGCTGAAGCTTTCTTT,CSARDRVGAAEAFF
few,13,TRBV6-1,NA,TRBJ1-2,TGTGCCAGCAGTGAAGATGCAGGGTATGGCTACACCTTC,CASSEDAGYGYTF
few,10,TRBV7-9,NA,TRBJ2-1,TGTGCCAGCAGCTTAGCGACGCTTTTCTTC,CASSLATLFF
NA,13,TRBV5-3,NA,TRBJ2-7,TGTGCCAGAAGCTTGCAGGGACCCTACGAGCAGTACTTC,CARSLQGPYEQYF
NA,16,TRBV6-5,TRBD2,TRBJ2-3,TGTGCCAGCAGTTACTCGTCGGACTTCAAGCGGGGTACGCAGTATTTT,CASSYSSDFKRGTQYF
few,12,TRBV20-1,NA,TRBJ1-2,TGCAGGCCAAACAGGGAGGAGGATGGCTACACCTTC,CRPNREEDGYTF
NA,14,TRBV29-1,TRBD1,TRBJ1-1,TGCAGCGGCGCACCCGGGACAGGGGGTTCTGAAGCTTTCTTT,CSGAPGTGGSEAFF
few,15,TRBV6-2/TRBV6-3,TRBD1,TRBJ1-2,TGTGCCAGCAGACCGGGACAGAGAGCTAACTATGGCTACACCTTC,CASRPGQRANYGYTF
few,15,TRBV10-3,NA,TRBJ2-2,TGTGCCATCAGATCGGGAACCGCGAACACCGGGGAGCTGTTTTTT,CAIRSGTANTGELFF
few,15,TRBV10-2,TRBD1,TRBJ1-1,TGCGCCAGCAGGTATTCCCAGGGGGTAGGCACTGAAGCTTTCTTT,CASRYSQGVGTEAFF
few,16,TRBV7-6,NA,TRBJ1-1,TGTGCCAGCAGCTTAGTGGCCAGGGTTTATGGCACTGAAGCTTTCTTT,CASSLVARVYGTEAFF
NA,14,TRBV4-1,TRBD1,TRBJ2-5,TGCGCCAGCAGCCAAGGACAGGGGGTGGAGACCCAGTACTTC,CASSQGQGVETQYF
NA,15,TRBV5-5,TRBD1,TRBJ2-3,TGTGCCAGCAGCCTGGGACAGACTAGCACAGATACGCAGTATTTT,CASSLGQTSTDTQYF
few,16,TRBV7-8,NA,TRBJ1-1,TGTGCCAGCAGCTTAGCAAGCTTAGTGGGTGCCCGTGGAGCTTTCTTT,CASSLASLVGARGAFF
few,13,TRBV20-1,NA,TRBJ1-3,TGCAGTGCTAGAGGCGGGGCTGGAAACACCATATATTTT,CSARGGAGNTIYF
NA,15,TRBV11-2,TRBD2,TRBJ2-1,TGTGCCAGCAGCTTTTTAGCGGGAGGGACCGATGAGCAGTTCTTC,CASSFLAGGTDEQFF
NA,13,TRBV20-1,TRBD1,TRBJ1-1,TGCAGTGCTACCGGGACAGAGAACACTGAAGCTTTCTTT,CSATGTENTEAFF
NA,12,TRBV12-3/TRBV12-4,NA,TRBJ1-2,TGTGCCAGCAGTAACGGACAGTATGGCTACACCTTC,CASSNGQYGYTF